This T cell receptor beta chain was identified in a study of OX40 agonist ivuxolimab in advanced cancers. Overall study context: Treatment of patients was with ivuxolimab, an agonistic anti-OX40 (CD134) antibody. The study reported partial responses in three patients: one hepatocellular carcinoma, two cutaneous melanoma.

Study-wide findings and caveats: Clones of CD4+ and CD8+ blood T cells grew by week 6 at doses of 0.1 to 3.0 mg/kg.

Sequencing used immunoSEQ multiplex PCR; TCRdb keeps in-frame clones, though not all of them. The sample includes tens of thousands of clones, approximately 86% seen only once; the top ten take under 0.8%. This clone was seen just once. Its antigen is as yet unknown. Germline CDR1 and CDR2: LNHDA and SQIVND (reference sequence). Trimming removed 5 bases at V and 1 base at J, with 14 bases between. The CDR3 is made up of 15 amino acids. The sequencing used CD4+ or CD8+ T cells sorted from blood, collected in a trial of the OX40 agonist ivuxolimab. The chain combines TRBV19 with TRBJ1-1; D may be TRBD1 (5 bases). The clonotype was recovered from an adult with an advanced solid tumor such as melanoma, head and neck, liver or kidney cancer. CDR3: CASSSRGDRNTEAFF. DNA of the CDR3: TGTGCCAGTAGTTCCCGGGGAGACAGGAACACTGAAGCTTTCTTT.